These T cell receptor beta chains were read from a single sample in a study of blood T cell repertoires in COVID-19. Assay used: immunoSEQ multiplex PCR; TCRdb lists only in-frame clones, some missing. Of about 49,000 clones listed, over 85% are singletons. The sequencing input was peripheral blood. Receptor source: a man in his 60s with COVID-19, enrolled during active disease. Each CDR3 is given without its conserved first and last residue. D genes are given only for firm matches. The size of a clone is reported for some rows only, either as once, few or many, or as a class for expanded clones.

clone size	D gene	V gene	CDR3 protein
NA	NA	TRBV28	ASRGHSTYGYT
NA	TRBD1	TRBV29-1	SVGSGTERVPEAF
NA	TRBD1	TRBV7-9	ASIDLQGFGTDTQY
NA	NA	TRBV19	ATSISNGANVLT
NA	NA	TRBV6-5	ASRGAGDLGPQH
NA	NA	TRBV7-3	ASSFRGAGNTIY
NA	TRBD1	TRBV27	ASRLQGSNTGELF
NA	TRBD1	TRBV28	ASSTSGTGKTEAF
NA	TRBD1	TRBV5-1	ASSSPPDRGLPYEQY
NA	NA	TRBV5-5	ASSLPRGTEAF
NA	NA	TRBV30	AWSGQANNEKLF
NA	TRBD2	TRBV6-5	ASRYFGTSGTDTQY
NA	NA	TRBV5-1	ASSFEPTRYEQY
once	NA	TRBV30	ACDSNSPLH
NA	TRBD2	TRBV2	ASSGTSGRDSEQF
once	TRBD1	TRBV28	ASSASGTGKNIQY
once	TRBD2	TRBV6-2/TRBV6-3	ASSTPTSGSADTQY
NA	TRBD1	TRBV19	ASSRVQGQATNEKLF
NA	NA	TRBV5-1	ASAGGSSGNTIY
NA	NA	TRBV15	ATSRYGKSNTGELF
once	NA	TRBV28	ASSTPGQREAF
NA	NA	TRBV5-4	ASSLTLDSPGGYT
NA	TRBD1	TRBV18	ASSRDRVGEDEQY
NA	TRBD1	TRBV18	ASSPLDRGANYGYT
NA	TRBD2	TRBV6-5	ASSYSTSGTFEQF
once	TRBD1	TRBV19	ASSIAGGDQPQH